Listed here is a single T cell receptor (beta chain). Libraries were prepared by immunoSEQ multiplex PCR; TCRdb keeps only in-frame clonotypes and omits some of them. The sample records under 150,000 clones, about 91% being singletons. The sample originates from a study of cytomegalovirus exposure and HLA in healthy donors. A roughly 130-subject validation cohort, separate from the roughly 670-subject first cohort, supplied the donors. Material: PBMCs. The source of this sequence is a woman aged 18-29 years in good health and CMV-seropositive.

CDR3: CASSSNRDGYTF. As DNA, the CDR3 is TGTGCCAGCAGTTCAAACAGGGATGGCTACACCTTC. This chain joins TRBV28 and TRBJ1-2, with D perhaps matching TRBD1 (6 bases). The CDR3 is 12 amino acids. Trimming shortened V by 4 bases and J by 6 bases, and 9 bases separated the two germline ends. Germline assignment: CDR1 MDHEN and CDR2 SYDVKM.